This TCR beta chain was captured by sequencing in a study of T cells after yellow fever vaccination. As to this clonotype: Its specificity is unknown. This may be a read error, as it is one base from a much larger clone.

A universal primer site and UMIs were added as TCR cDNA was made by 5'RACE template switching. TCRdb re-derived calls from the 5' RACE reads in MiXCR, one entry per CDR3 protein. Among more than 120,000 distinct CDR3 sequences, roughly 8% were seen once, and the ten largest hold less than 0.95%. The germline V gene encodes CDR1 LNHDA and CDR2 SQIVND (reference sequence). The CDR3 totals 15 residues. With 4 bases removed from V and 2 bases from J, the gap between germline ends came to 14 bases. Points from the study as a whole: At 95% to 97% for CD4 and about 88% for CD8, most primary-vaccination clones showed up again after the booster. Weaker overall, the secondary response nonetheless peaked faster (day 5 versus 15). Overlap between CD4 and CD8 compartments was detected for a small share of clonotypes.

The sequencing here drew on CD4+ T cells sorted from PBMCs, taken 5 days after the yellow fever booster vaccination. This chain joins TRBV19 and TRBJ2-5, with D possibly TRBD2 on 5 matching bases. The source of this sequence is a man younger than 40 who received the YFV17D yellow fever vaccine. The chain's CDR3 is CASSNGRDLQETQYF. In nucleotides, the CDR3 is TGTGCCAGTAGTAACGGACGGGATTTGCAAGAGACCCAGTACTTC.